The 8 T cell receptor delta chains below all came from one sample that was sequenced in a study of gamma-delta chains in newborns, infants, children. TCRdb re-called the reads via CATT. The repertoire consists of a few thousand delta-chain clones, with more than 9% occurring once and the leading ten covering 9.5% to 11%. Input material: blood. These receptors were collected from a child who was a newborn, infant or young child, either healthy, febrile or measles-vaccinated (not recorded which).

This clone was detected a few times. Possible read error: a much larger clone is one base away. This sample also contains other DNA sequences that code for the same CDR3. V usage is TRDV2 and J usage is TRDJ3; maybe TRDD2 (6 bases). Germline CDR1 GEAIGNYY, CDR2 EKD. The CDR3 consists of 17 residues. The CDR3 DNA reads as TGTGCTTGTGACGTCCTACTGAGCTCCTGGGACACCCGACAGATGTTTTTC. Protein: CACDVLLSSWDTRQMFF.

Relative to its sample, this clone is medium-sized. The CDR3 is CACDTVGDPSWDTRQMFF. The CDR3, as DNA: TGTGCCTGTGACACCGTGGGGGACCCATCCTGGGACACCCGACAGATGTTTTTC. This rearrangement joins TRDV2 to TRDJ3, with TRDD3 matching over 7 bases. Germline CDR1 GEAIGNYY, CDR2 EKD. The J segment lost 1 base and the V segment lost 0 bases, leaving 5 bases of the junction unmatched. The CDR3 consists of 18 residues.

This clone turned up a few times. A much larger clone differs by one base, so this may be a read error. This specimen includes other DNA sequences encoding the same CDR3. The chain links TRDV2 to TRDJ1; 10 nucleotides align to TRDD3. The germline V gene encodes CDR1 GEAIGNYY and CDR2 EKD. The CDR3 is made up of 16 amino acids. This CDR3 is CACDTGNGGYTDKLIF. DNA for the CDR3: TGTGCCTGTGACACCGGAAATGGGGGATACACCGATAAGCTCATCTTT.

The chain links TRDV1 to TRDJ1; 10 nucleotides align to TRDD3. TCRdb offers no J gene call, so here the DNA was matched to germline to obtain one. V was clipped by 4 bases and J by 0 bases; unmatched bases: 20. Germline assignment: CDR1 TSWWSYY and CDR2 QGS. The CDR3 has 21 amino acids. The CDR3 sequence: CALGVFSVLGDRYGYTDKLIF. CDR3 nucleotides: TGTGCTCTTGGGGTATTCAGTGTACTGGGGGATCGGTACGGGTACACCGATAAACTCATCTTT.

This clone occurred a few times. Since a far larger clone is one base different, this is likely a read error. V is TRDV2 and J is TRDJ3, with 10 bases identical to TRDD3. The V gene end was trimmed by 3 bases and the J gene end by 0 bases; junction bases not matched to a gene: 1. Germline values: CDR1 GEAIGNYY, CDR2 EKD. This CDR3 spans 17 amino acids. The CDR3 loop is CACDAGGYSWDTRQMFF. The CDR3 coding sequence is TGTGCCTGTGACGCTGGGGGATACTCCTGGGACACCCGACAGATGTTTTTC.

By share, this clone counts as medium-sized. Other nucleotide sequences in the sample specify the same CDR3. The genes are TRDV2 and TRDJ3; 8 positions agree with TRDD3. This CDR3 is 18 amino acids long. CDR1 GEAIGNYY and CDR2 EKD come from the germline V gene. After removal of 3 bases from V and 0 bases from J, the junction contained 6 bases not matched to a gene. The CDR3 loop is CACDALGVSSWDTRQMFF. CDR3 DNA sequence: TGTGCCTGTGACGCACTGGGGGTGAGCTCCTGGGACACCCGACAGATGTTTTTC.

V gene TRDV2 combines with J gene TRDJ3; D unresolved. TCRdb does not report a J gene; here it was assigned by matching the DNA to germline references. CDR1 and CDR2 from the germline V gene are GEAIGNYY and EKD. The CDR3 is 20 residues long. V was clipped by 0 bases and J by 0 bases, with 17 bases between them. The CDR3 DNA reads as TGTGCCTGTGACACCGGATGTTTTACTGCGTGCTCCTGGGACACCCGACAGATGTTTTTC. This encodes CACDTGCFTACSWDTRQMFF.

By frequency in the sample, this clone is medium-sized. The rearrangement joins TRDV2 to TRDJ1; 10 bases agree with TRDD3. The CDR3 consists of 17 residues. V lost 7 bases and J lost 0; bases outside the gene matches: 13. CDR1 and CDR2 (germline): GEAIGNYY, EKD. CDR3 sequence reads: CACLSTGGFWYTDKLIF. CDR3 bases: TGTGCCTGCCTTTCTACTGGGGGATTTTGGTACACCGATAAACTCATCTTT.